The rows below give T cell receptor beta chains drawn from one sample of a study of cytomegalovirus exposure and HLA in healthy donors. Clones were read by immunoSEQ multiplex PCR, and TCRdb kept only the in-frame ones, dropping some. This sample has approximately 110,000 clones, with about 77% found just once. Source material: PBMCs. These receptors originate from a woman under 40 in good health and CMV-seropositive. Both conserved end residues are part of each CDR3. The order of the fields is V gene, D gene, J gene, CDR3 protein, CDR3 DNA. The D gene is left open where the match is weak.

TRBV11-2	NA	TRBJ2-7	CASSPRDTAYEQYF	TGTGCCAGCAGCCCCAGGGACACCGCCTACGAGCAGTACTTC
TRBV7-9	NA	TRBJ2-7	CSSSSDSYEQYF	TGTTCCAGCAGCTCGGACAGCTACGAGCAGTACTTC
TRBV6-1	NA	TRBJ1-2	CASSPQGDYGYTF	TGTGCCAGCAGTCCACAGGGTGACTATGGCTACACCTTC
TRBV5-4	NA	TRBJ2-4	CASSLASGAKNIQYF	TGTGCCAGCAGCTTGGCCTCGGGGGCCAAAAACATTCAGTACTTC
TRBV13	NA	TRBJ2-3	CASSWRGREADTQYF	TGTGCCAGCAGCTGGAGAGGCAGGGAGGCAGATACGCAGTATTTT
TRBV5-1	TRBD1	TRBJ1-1	CASSLKQGEGVNTEAFF	TGCGCCAGCAGCCTGAAACAGGGGGAAGGGGTGAACACTGAAGCTTTCTTT
TRBV5-1	NA	TRBJ1-2	CASSPDPDSYYGYTF	TGCGCCAGCAGCCCAGACCCGGACAGCTACTATGGCTACACCTTC
TRBV6-6	NA	TRBJ1-1	CASGRAEAFF	TGTGCCAGCGGTCGGGCTGAAGCTTTCTTT
TRBV27	TRBD2	TRBJ2-5	CASSSPGLAGLETQYF	TGTGCCAGCAGTTCCCCGGGACTAGCGGGATTAGAGACCCAGTACTTC
TRBV6-1	NA	TRBJ2-3	CASSVTSSTDTQYF	TGTGCCAGCAGTGTTACTTCTAGCACAGATACGCAGTATTTT
TRBV7-8	NA	TRBJ2-2	CASSLSRTSNTGELFF	TGTGCCAGCAGCTTATCCAGGACATCGAACACCGGGGAGCTGTTTTTT
TRBV10-3	NA	TRBJ2-1	CAISVAVSSNEQFF	TGTGCCATCAGTGTAGCGGTGTCAAGCAATGAGCAGTTCTTC
TRBV29-1	NA	TRBJ1-2	CSVGGGEDSGYTF	TGCAGCGTTGGGGGGGGTGAGGACTCTGGCTACACCTTC
TRBV9	TRBD2	TRBJ2-7	CASSLQAGTILNEQYF	TGTGCCAGCAGCCTCCAAGCCGGGACTATCCTAAACGAGCAGTACTTC
TRBV7-6	TRBD1	TRBJ1-1	CASSRDRGSTEAFF	TGTGCCAGCAGTCGGGACAGGGGGAGCACTGAAGCTTTCTTT
TRBV11-2	TRBD1	TRBJ2-7	CASSLVGQPYEQYF	TGTGCCAGCAGCTTAGTGGGACAGCCCTACGAGCAGTACTTC
TRBV6-4	TRBD1	TRBJ2-1	CASSEETGQVYNEQFF	TGTGCCAGCAGTGAAGAGACGGGACAGGTCTACAATGAGCAGTTCTTC
TRBV25-1	NA	TRBJ1-5	CASSEYNGKGSNQPQHF	TGTGCCAGCAGTGAATATAACGGGAAGGGTAGCAATCAGCCCCAGCATTTT